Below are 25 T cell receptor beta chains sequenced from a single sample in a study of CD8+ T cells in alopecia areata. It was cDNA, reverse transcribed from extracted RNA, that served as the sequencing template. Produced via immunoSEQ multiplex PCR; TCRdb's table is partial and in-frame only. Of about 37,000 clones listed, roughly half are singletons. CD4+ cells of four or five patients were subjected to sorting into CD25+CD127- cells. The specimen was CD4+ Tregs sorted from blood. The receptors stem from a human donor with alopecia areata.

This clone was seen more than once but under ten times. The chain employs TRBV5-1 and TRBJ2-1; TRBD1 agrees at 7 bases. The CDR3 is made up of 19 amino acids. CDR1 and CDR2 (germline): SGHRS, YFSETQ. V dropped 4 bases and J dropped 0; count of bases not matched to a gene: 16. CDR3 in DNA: TGCGCCAGCAGCCCCGGGGTAGGGGGCCTGTCGTTCTCCTACAATGAGCAGTTCTTC. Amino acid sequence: CASSPGVGGLSFSYNEQFF.

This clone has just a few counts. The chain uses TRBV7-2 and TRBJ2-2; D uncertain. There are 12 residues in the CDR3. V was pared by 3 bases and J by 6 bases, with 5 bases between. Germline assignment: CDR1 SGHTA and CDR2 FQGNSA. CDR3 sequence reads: CASSFLAGELFF. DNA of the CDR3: TGTGCCAGCAGCTTTCTCGCCGGGGAGCTGTTTTTT.

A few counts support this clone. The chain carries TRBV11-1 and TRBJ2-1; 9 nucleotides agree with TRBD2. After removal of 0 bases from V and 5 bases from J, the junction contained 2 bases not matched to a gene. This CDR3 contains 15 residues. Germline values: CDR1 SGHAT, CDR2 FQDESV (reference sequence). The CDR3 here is CASSLALAGNNEQFF. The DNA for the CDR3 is TGTGCCAGCAGCTTAGCGCTAGCGGGAAACAATGAGCAGTTCTTC.

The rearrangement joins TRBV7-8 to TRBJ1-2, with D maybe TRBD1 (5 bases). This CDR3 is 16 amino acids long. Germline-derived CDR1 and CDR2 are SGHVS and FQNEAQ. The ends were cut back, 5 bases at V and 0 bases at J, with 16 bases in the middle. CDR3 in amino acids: CASSPGGRLTNYGYTF. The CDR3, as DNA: TGTGCCAGCAGCCCCGGGGGACGGCTGACTAACTATGGCTACACCTTC. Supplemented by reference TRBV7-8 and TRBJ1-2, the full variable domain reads GAGVSQSPRYKVAKRGQDVALRCDPISGHVSLFWYQQALGQGPEFLTYFQNEAQLDKSGLPSDRFFAERPEGSVSTLKIQRTQQEDSAVYLCASSPGGRLTNYGYTFGSGTRLTVV.

CDR3 loop: CASSLAGTGNEKLFF. In DNA, the CDR3 is TGCGCCAGCAGCTTGGCCGGGACAGGGAATGAAAAACTGTTTTTT. V gene TRBV5-1 combines with J gene TRBJ1-4; 9 bases fit TRBD1. V was pared by 0 bases and J by 5 bases, with 2 bases of the junction left unmatched. Germline V gene lookup returns CDR1 SGHRS and CDR2 YFSETQ. This CDR3 is built from 15 residues.

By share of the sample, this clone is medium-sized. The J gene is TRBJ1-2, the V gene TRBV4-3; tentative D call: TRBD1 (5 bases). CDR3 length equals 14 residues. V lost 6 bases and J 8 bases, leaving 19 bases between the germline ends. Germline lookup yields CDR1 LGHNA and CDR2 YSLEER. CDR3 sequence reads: CASSSVSGPTGYTF. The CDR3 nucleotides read TGCGCCAGCAGTTCTGTCTCAGGGCCAACCGGCTACACCTTC.

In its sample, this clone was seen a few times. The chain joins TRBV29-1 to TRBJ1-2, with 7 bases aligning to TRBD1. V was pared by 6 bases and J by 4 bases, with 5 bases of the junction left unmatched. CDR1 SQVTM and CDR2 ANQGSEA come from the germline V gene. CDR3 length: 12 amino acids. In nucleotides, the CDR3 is TGCAGCGTCCAGGGGGTGGGCTATGGCTACACCTTC. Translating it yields CSVQGVGYGYTF.

For the CDR3, the DNA is TGTGCCAGCAGGTACAGGGCCGGGAGGTCCGGGGAGCTGTTTTTT. Its protein product is CASRYRAGRSGELFF. This chain uses TRBV2 with TRBJ2-2; D is possibly TRBD2 (7 bases). The CDR3 consists of 15 residues. V was trimmed by 6 bases and J by 6 bases, leaving 17 bases between them. Germline CDR1 reads SNHLY; CDR2 reads FYNNEI.

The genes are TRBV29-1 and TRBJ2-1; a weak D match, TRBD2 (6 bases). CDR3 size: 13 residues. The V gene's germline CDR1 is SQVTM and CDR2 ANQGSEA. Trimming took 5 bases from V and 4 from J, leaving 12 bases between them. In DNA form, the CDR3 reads TGCAGCGTTTGGCAGGGAGGATACAATGAGCAGTTCTTC. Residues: CSVWQGGYNEQFF.

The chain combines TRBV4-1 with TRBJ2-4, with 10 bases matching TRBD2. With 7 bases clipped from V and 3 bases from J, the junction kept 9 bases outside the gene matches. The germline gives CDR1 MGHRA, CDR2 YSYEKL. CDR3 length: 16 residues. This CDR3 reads CASTPSGSGGKNIQYF. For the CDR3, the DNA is TGCGCCAGCACCCCTAGCGGGAGTGGGGGCAAAAACATTCAGTACTTC.

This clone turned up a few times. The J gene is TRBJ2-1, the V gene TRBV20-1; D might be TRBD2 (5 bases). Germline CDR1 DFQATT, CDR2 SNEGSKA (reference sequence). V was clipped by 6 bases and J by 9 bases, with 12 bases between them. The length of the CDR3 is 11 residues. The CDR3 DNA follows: TGCAGTGCCTTTAAGGAGGCTGAGCAGTTCTTC. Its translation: CSAFKEAEQFF.

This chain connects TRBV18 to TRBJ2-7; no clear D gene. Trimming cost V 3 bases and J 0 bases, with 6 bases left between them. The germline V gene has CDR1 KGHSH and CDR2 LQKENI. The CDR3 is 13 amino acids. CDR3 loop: CASSPPDSYEQYF. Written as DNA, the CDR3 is TGTGCCAGCTCACCGCCAGACTCCTACGAGCAGTACTTC.

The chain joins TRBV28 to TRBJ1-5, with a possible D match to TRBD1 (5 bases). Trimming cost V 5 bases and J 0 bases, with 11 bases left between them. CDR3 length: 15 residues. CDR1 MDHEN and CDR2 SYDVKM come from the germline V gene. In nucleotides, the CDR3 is TGTGCCAGCAGTCTGCAGGGACGTAGCAATCAGCCCCAGCATTTT. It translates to CASSLQGRSNQPQHF.

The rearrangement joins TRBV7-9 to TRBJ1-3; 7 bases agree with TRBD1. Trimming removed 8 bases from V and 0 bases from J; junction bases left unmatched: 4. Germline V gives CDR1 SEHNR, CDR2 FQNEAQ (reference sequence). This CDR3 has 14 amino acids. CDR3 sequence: CASRDSRSGNTIYF. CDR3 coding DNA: TGTGCCAGCCGGGACAGTCGCTCTGGAAACACCATATATTTT.

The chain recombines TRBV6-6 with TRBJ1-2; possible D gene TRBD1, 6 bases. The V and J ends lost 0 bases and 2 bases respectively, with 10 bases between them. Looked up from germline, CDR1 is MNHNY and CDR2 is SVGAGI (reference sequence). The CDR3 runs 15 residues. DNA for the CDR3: TGTGCCAGCAGTTACTCGACAGGCCAGAACTATGGCTACACCTTC. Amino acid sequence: CASSYSTGQNYGYTF.

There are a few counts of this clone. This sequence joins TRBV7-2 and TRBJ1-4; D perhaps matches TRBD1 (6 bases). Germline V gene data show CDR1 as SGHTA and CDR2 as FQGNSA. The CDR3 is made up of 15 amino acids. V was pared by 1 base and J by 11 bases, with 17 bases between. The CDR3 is CASSLEGHGPGKLFF. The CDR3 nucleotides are TGTGCCAGCAGCTTAGAGGGACACGGTCCGGGGAAACTGTTTTTT.

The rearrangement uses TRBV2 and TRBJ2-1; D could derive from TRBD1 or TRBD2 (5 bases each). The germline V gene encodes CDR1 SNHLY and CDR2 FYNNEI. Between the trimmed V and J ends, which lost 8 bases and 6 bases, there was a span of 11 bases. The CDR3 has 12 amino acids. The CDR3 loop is CASWGTFNEQFF. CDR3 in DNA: TGTGCCAGCTGGGGGACCTTCAATGAGCAGTTCTTC.

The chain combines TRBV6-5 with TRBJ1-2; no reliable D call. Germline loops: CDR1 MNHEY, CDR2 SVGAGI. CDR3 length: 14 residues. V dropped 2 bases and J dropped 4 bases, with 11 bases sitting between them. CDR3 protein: CASSYALGTYGYTF. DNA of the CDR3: TGTGCCAGCAGTTACGCGCTCGGAACCTATGGCTACACCTTC.

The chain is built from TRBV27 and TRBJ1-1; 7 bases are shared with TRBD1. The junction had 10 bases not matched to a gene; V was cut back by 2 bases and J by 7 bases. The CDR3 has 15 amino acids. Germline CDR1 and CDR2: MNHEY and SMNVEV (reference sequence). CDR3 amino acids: CASSLGTGAGGEAFF. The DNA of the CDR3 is TGTGCCAGCAGTTTAGGAACCGGGGCAGGGGGTGAAGCTTTCTTT.

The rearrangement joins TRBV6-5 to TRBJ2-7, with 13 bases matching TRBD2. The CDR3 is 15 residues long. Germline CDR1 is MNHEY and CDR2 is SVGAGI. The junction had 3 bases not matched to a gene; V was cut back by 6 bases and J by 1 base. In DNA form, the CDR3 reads TGTGCCAGCAGCCTACTAGCGGGGGGGTCCTACGAGCAGTACTTC. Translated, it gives CASSLLAGGSYEQYF.

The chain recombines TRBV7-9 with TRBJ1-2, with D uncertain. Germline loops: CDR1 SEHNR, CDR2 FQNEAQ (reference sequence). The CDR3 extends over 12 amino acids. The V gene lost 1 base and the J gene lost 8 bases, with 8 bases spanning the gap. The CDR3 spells CASSLVDTGYTF. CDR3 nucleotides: TGTGCCAGCAGCTTAGTGGATACGGGCTACACCTTC. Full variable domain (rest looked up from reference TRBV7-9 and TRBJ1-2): DTGVSQNPRHKITKRGQNVTFRCDPISEHNRLYWYRQTLGQGPEFLTYFQNEAQLEKSRLLSDRFSAERPKGSFSTLEIQRTEQGDSAMYLCASSLVDTGYTFGSGTRLTVV.

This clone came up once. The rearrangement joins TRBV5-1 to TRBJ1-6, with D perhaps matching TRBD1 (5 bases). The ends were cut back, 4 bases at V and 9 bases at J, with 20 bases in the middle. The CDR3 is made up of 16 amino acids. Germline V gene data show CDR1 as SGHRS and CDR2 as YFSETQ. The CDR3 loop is CASSRGDGVISSPLHF. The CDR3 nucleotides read TGCGCCAGCAGCCGAGGGGACGGCGTGATCAGTTCACCCCTCCACTTT.

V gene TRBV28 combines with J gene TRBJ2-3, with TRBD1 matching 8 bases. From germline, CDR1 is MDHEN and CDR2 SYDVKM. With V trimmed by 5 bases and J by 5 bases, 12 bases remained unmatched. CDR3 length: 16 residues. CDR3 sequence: CASSHQGAPIGDTQYF. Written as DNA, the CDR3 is TGTGCCAGCAGTCATCAGGGGGCCCCTATCGGAGATACGCAGTATTTT.

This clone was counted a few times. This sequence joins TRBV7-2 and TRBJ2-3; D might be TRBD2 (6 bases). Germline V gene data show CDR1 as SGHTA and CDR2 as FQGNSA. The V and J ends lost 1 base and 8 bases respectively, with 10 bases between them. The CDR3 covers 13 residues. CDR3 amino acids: CASSLGLATTQYF. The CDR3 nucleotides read TGTGCCAGCAGCTTAGGCCTAGCGACTACGCAGTATTTT. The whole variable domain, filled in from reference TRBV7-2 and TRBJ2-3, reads GAGVSQSPSNKVTEKGKDVELRCDPISGHTALYWYRQSLGQGLEFLIYFQGNSAPDKSGLPSDRFSAERTGGSVSTLTIQRTQQEDSAVYLCASSLGLATTQYFGPGTRLTVL.

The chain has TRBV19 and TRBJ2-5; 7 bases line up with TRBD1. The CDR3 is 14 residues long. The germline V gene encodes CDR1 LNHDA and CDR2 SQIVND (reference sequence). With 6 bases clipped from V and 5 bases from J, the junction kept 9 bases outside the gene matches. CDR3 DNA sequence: TGTGCCAGTAGGCCGACAGGGTTTGGGGAGACCCAGTACTTC. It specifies CASRPTGFGETQYF.